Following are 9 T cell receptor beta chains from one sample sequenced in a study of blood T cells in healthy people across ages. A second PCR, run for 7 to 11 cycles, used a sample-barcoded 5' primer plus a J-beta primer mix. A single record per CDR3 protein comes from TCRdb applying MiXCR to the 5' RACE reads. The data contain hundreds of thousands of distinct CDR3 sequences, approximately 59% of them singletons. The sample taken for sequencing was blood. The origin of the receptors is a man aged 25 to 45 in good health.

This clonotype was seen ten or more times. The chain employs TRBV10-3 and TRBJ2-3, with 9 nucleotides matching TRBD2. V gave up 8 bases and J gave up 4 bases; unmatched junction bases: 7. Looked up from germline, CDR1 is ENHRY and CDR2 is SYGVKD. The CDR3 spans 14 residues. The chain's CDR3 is CAIRQTSGSDTQYF. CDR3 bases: TGTGCCATCCGTCAGACTAGCGGATCAGATACGCAGTATTTT.

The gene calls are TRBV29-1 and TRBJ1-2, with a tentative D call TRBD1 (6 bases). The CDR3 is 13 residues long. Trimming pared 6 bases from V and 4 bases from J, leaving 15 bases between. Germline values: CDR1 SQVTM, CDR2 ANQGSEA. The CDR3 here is CSVSGDLGYGYTF. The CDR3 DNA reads TGCAGCGTATCAGGGGACCTTGGCTATGGCTACACCTTC.

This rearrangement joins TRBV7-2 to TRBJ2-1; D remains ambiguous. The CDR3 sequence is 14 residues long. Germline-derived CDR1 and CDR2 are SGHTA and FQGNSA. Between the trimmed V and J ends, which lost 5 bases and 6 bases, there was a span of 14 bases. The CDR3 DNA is TGTGCCAGCAGCCGATCCCCAGAAATCAATGAGCAGTTCTTC. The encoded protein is CASSRSPEINEQFF.

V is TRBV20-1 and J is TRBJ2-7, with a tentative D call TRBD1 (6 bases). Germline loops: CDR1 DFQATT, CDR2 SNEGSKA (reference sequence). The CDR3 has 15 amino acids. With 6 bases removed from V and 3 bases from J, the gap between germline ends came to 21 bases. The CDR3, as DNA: TGCAGTGCAGATCTTGGCAGGGGCGGACACTACGAGCAGTACTTC. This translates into CSADLGRGGHYEQYF.

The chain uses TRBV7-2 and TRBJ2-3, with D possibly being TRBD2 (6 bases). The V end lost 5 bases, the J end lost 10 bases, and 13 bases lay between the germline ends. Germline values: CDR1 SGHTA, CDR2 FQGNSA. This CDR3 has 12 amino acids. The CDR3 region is CASSPRPGAQYF. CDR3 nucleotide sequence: TGTGCCAGCAGCCCACGACCGGGGGCGCAGTATTTT.

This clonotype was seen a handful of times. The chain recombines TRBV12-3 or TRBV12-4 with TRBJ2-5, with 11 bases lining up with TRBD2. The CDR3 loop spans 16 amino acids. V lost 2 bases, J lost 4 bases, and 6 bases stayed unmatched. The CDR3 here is CASSLRLAGGGETQYF. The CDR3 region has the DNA TGTGCCAGCAGTTTACGGCTAGCGGGGGGTGGAGAGACCCAGTACTTC.

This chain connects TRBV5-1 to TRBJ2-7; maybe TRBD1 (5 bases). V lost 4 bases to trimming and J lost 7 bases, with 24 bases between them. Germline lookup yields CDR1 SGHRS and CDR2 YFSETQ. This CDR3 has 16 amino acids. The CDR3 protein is CASSLVGQTLNGEQYF. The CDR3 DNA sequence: TGCGCCAGCAGCCTGGTGGGGCAGACCCTAAATGGAGAGCAGTACTTC.

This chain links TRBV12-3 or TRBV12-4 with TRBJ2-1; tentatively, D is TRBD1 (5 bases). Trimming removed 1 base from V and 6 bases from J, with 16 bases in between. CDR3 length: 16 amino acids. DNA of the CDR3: TGTGCCAGCAGTTTAGGGCAGGGAAAGGTATCCAATGAGCAGTTCTTC. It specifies CASSLGQGKVSNEQFF.

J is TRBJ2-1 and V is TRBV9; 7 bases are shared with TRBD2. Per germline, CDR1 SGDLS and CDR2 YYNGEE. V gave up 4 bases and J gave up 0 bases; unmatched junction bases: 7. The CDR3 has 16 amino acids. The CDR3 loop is CASSPSGTISYNEQFF. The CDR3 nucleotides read TGTGCCAGCAGCCCATCCGGGACTATCTCCTACAATGAGCAGTTCTTC.